This T cell receptor beta chain was sequenced for a study of blood T cell repertoires in COVID-19 (dated by TCRdb to the early 2020s). Describing the broader study: The collaborator samples originated in the United States, Italy and Spain and spanned the acute and convalescent phases of COVID-19. The prospective study material was composed of cDNA or gDNA derived from T cells, B-cell-depleted T cells, or PBMCs. The dataset comprised deeply sampled blood TCRbeta repertoires from subjects exposed to, actively infected with, or recovered from COVID-19. A freely available public database, intended as a resource for researchers studying the immune response to SARS-CoV-2, is where the repertoires were released. Samples were obtained from the ongoing ImmuneRACE study (first 160 participants) and from 1,000 to 1,500 subjects provided by 6 global collaborators. Nearly every sample came with metadata listing a de-identified subject ID, COVID-19 status, age in years and sex. Where available, HLA class I and class II types were taken from metadata supplied by the sample provider and were not determined by assay-based typing.

General findings and caveats noted by the study authors: Clinical and demographic metadata were provided uncurated, with the amount varying by source and participant.

TCRbeta CDR3 regions were amplified from genomic DNA by means of the immunoSEQ Assay, a bias-controlled multiplex PCR. Concerning the study's data processing: Within the assay, amplification of reference gene primers was used to estimate how many nucleated cells each sample contained. Sequence reads were collapsed and filtered to measure the absolute abundance of every unique TCRbeta CDR3 rearrangement. Productive Simpson clonality was computed per sample as the square root of Simpson's diversity index over productive rearrangements. Sourced from immuneACCESS, this table was stored by TCRdb with only in-frame sequences that have V and J called. A share of the clones is absent; for the studies checked, an unresolved V gene accounts for under half, and the remainder has no known explanation. For V, J and clone size, that table is used; D and trimming come from the DNA. Here the sample has 60,000 to 75,000 clones; roughly three quarters occur a single time. Together, the top ten hold 50% of the sample.

The V end loses 4 bases and the J end loses 1 base, and a stretch of 7 bases separates them. Looking up the germline V gene yields CDR1 MGHRA and CDR2 YSYEKL. Including cysteine and phenylalanine, the CDR3 has 13 amino acids. The sequence is cut down to CDR3 DNA, 39 bases in frame from base 1. About this clone: The specificity of this receptor is unknown. The record has no base qualities; no much larger clone is one base away.

The collaborating institutions used their own protocols to collect whole blood in K2EDTA tubes. For TCRbeta analysis, collaborators shipped samples in one of three forms: frozen whole blood, isolated PBMCs, or DNA extracted from either of those sample types. The V gene is TRBV4-1 and the J gene is TRBJ1-1, with no confidently assigned D gene. The sequence was collected from a woman older than 75 with acute or convalescent COVID-19. The sample taken for sequencing was peripheral blood. The nucleotide sequence is TGCGCCAGCAGCCCCCACGGGAACACTGAAGCTTTCTTT. Its protein is CASSPHGNTEAFF.